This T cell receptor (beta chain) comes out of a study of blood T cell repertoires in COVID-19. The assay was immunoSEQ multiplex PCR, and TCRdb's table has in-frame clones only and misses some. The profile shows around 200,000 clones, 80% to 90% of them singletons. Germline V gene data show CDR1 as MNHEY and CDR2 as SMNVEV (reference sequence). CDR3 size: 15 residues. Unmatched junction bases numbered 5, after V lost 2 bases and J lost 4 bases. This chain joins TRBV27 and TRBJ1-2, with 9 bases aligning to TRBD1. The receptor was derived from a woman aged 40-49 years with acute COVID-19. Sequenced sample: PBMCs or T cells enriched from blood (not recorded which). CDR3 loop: CASSLLGQGPYGYTF. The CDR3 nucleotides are TGTGCCAGCAGTTTACTGGGACAGGGTCCCTATGGCTACACCTTC.